This entry describes one T cell receptor beta chain. No antigen is known for it. The CDR3 runs to 14 residues. V was shortened by 6 bases and J by 1 base, with 13 bases between the two germline ends. The V gene's germline CDR1 is SNHLY and CDR2 FYNNEI. TCRdb's table, derived via immunoSEQ multiplex PCR, lists solely in-frame clones and lacks some. The table has approximately 49,000 clones, 80% seen once. The data are from a study of radiation and T cells in renal cell carcinoma. The overall study: Nephrectomy followed 15 Gy stereotactic body radiation by 4 weeks. Study conclusions and caveats: From baseline, blood top tumor clonotypes peaked at 2 weeks post-radiation.

Described time point: blood 2 weeks post-SBRT. The treatment here: 15 Gy SBRT to primary tumor, nephrectomy 4 weeks later. Sequencing used blood, obtained from a patient whose treatment included radiotherapy and nephrectomy. This chain connects TRBV2 to TRBJ2-7, with D maybe TRBD1 (6 bases). This clonotype was obtained from a woman in her seventies with renal cell carcinoma. The CDR3 sequence: CASRDPGESYEQYF. CDR3 coding DNA: TGTGCCAGCAGGGATCCAGGGGAATCCTACGAGCAGTACTTC.